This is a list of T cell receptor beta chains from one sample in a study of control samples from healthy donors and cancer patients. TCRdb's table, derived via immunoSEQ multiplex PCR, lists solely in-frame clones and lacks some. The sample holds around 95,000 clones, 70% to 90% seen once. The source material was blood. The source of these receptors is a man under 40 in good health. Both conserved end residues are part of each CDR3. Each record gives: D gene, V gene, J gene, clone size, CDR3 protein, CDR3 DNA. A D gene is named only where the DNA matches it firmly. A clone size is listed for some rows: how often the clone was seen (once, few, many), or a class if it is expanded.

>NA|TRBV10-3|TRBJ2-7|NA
CAISEKSGGVVQYF
TGTGCCATCAGTGAGAAATCAGGGGGGGTGGTGCAGTACTTC
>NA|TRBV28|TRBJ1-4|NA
CASSFRRGEVGKLFF
TGTGCCAGCAGTTTCCGGAGAGGGGAGGTAGGAAAACTGTTTTTT
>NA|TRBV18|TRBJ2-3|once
CASSPRVGSEGSTDTQYF
TGTGCCAGCTCACCACGGGTGGGCAGCGAGGGGAGCACAGATACGCAGTATTTT
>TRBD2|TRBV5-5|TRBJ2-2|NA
CASSFGFSGGAVTGELFF
TGTGCCAGCAGCTTCGGATTTAGCGGGGGGGCCGTCACCGGGGAGCTGTTTTTT
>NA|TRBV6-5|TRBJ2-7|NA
CASSYSQKKYEQYF
TGTGCCAGCAGTTATAGTCAGAAGAAATACGAGCAGTACTTC
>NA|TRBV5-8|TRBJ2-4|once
CASSLSGWGNIQYF
TGTGCCAGCAGCTTGTCGGGGTGGGGAAACATTCAGTACTTC
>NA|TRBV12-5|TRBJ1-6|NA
CASARGGENSPLHF
TGTGCTAGTGCTCGCGGGGGGGAGAATTCACCCCTCCACTTT
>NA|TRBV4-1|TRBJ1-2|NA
CASSQDRNRVGANYGYTF
TGCGCCAGCAGCCAAGATAGGAATCGTGTAGGAGCTAACTATGGCTACACCTTC
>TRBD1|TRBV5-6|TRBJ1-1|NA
CASSTRQGGNTEAFF
TGTGCCAGCAGCACCCGACAGGGGGGGAACACTGAAGCTTTCTTT
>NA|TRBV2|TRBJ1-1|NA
CASSERGGTEAFF
TGTGCCAGCAGTGAAAGGGGCGGCACTGAAGCTTTCTTT
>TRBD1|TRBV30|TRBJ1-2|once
CAWHRQGNDGYTF
TGTGCCTGGCACCGACAGGGGAACGATGGCTACACCTTC
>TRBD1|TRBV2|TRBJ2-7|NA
CASNLETGVDEQYF
TGTGCCAGCAATTTGGAGACAGGGGTCGACGAGCAGTACTTC
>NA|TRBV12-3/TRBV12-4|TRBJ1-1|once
CASSLWLGRGAFF
TGTGCCAGCAGTTTATGGCTGGGCAGAGGGGCTTTCTTT
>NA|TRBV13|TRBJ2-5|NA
CASSLGRPVETQYF
TGTGCCAGCAGCTTAGGGCGGCCTGTGGAGACCCAGTACTTC
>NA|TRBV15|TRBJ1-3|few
CATSRDRRSSGNTIYF
TGTGCCACCAGCAGAGACAGACGGAGCTCTGGAAACACCATATATTTT
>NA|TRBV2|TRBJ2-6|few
CASSGTTGANVLTF
TGTGCCAGCAGTGGGACAACTGGGGCCAACGTCCTGACTTTC
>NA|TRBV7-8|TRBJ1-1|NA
CASTEVPMNTEAFF
TGTGCCAGCACTGAGGTCCCCATGAACACTGAAGCTTTCTTT
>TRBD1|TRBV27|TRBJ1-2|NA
CASKTGEGGYTF
TGTGCCAGCAAGACAGGGGAAGGAGGCTACACCTTC
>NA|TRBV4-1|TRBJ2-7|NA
CASSLLQEGGYEQYF
TGCGCCAGCAGCCTACTACAGGAGGGCGGCTACGAGCAGTACTTC
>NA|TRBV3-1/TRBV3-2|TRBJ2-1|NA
CASSLLSGGDEQFF
TGTGCCAGCAGCCTCCTTAGTGGTGGGGATGAGCAGTTCTTC
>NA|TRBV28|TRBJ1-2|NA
CASSFPATFYGYTF
TGTGCCAGCAGTTTTCCAGCTACTTTCTATGGCTACACCTTC
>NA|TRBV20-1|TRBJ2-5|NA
CSASGGAETQYF
TGCAGTGCTAGTGGGGGAGCGGAGACCCAGTACTTC
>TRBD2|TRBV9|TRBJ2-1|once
CASSVFTGTRGSEQFF
TGTGCCAGCAGCGTATTTACCGGGACTAGAGGTAGTGAGCAGTTCTTC
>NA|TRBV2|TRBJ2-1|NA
CASSESRFSYNEQFF
TGTGCCAGCAGTGAATCCAGGTTCTCCTACAATGAGCAGTTCTTC
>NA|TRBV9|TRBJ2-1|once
CASSGRAAGYNEQFF
TGTGCCAGCAGCGGTCGAGCAGCGGGCTACAATGAGCAGTTCTTC
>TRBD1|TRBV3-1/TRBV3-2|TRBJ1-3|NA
CASRDRGLSGNTIYF
TGTGCCAGCAGGGACAGGGGGCTATCTGGAAACACCATATATTTT
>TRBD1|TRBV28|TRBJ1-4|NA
CASTPTGYEKLFF
TGTGCCAGCACCCCGACAGGGTATGAAAAACTGTTTTTT
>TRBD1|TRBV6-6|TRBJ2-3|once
CASSQSGTGGADTQYF
TGTGCCAGCAGTCAATCCGGGACAGGGGGCGCAGATACGCAGTATTTT
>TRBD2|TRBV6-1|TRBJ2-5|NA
CASSEAWTSGGGVETQYF
TGTGCCAGCAGTGAAGCGTGGACTAGCGGGGGAGGGGTGGAGACCCAGTACTTC
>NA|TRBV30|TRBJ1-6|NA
CAWSRDGDNSPLHF
TGTGCCTGGAGCCGGGACGGAGATAATTCACCCCTCCACTTT
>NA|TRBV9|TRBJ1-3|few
CASSPHSGNTIYF
TGTGCCAGCAGCCCTCACTCTGGAAACACCATATATTTT
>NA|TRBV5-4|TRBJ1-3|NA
CASSLAGRNTIYF
TGTGCCAGCAGCTTGGCCGGGAGAAACACCATATATTTT
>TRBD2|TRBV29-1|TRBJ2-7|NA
CSVEGGGPYEQYF
TGCAGCGTTGAGGGCGGGGGACCCTACGAGCAGTACTTC
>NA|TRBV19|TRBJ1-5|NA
CASSIGYGNQPQHF
TGTGCCAGTAGTATAGGGTATGGAAATCAGCCCCAGCATTTT
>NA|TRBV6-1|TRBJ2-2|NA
CASSEGAWGLTGELFF
TGTGCCAGCAGTGAAGGAGCGTGGGGGCTCACCGGGGAGCTGTTTTTT
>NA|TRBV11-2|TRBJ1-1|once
CASTLGRMTEAFF
TGTGCCAGCACCTTGGGAAGAATGACTGAAGCTTTCTTT
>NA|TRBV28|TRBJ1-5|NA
CASSLPGGNQPQHF
TGTGCCAGCAGTCTCCCGGGGGGAAATCAGCCCCAGCATTTT
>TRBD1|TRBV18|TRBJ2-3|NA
CASIRDSRTDTQYF
TGTGCCAGTATCCGGGACAGCCGCACAGATACGCAGTATTTT
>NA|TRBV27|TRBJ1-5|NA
CASSLYPPSRGYSNQPQHF
TGTGCCAGCAGTTTATACCCTCCTTCCAGGGGATATAGCAATCAGCCCCAGCATTTT
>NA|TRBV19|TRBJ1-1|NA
CASSQTERGTEAFF
TGTGCCAGTAGCCAGACAGAGCGGGGCACTGAAGCTTTCTTT
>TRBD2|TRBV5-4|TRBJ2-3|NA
CASSLGLAPDTQYF
TGTGCCAGCAGCTTGGGACTAGCTCCAGATACGCAGTATTTT
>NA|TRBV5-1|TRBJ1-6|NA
CASSEGASNSPLHF
TGCGCCAGCAGCGAAGGGGCTAGTAATTCACCCCTCCACTTT
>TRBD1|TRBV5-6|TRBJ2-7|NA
CASSLSVTGGGEQYF
TGTGCCAGCAGCTTGTCCGTGACAGGGGGTGGCGAGCAGTACTTC
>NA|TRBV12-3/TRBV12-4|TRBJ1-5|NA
CASSPSNQPQHF
TGTGCCAGCAGTCCTTCCAATCAGCCCCAGCATTTT
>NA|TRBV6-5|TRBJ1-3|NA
CASSSRRDTIYF
TGTGCCAGCAGCTCCCGACGGGACACCATATATTTT
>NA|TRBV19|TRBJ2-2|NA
CASSDPGHRTGELFF
TGTGCCAGTAGTGACCCGGGGCATAGGACCGGGGAGCTGTTTTTT
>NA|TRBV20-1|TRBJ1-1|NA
CSASKEYTEAFF
TGCAGTGCTAGTAAGGAGTATACTGAAGCTTTCTTT
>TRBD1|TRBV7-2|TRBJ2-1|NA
CASSTGDRVGGEQFF
TGTGCCAGCAGCACAGGGGACAGGGTGGGAGGTGAACAGTTCTTC
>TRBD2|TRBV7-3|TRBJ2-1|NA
CASSSSSGISYNEQFF
TGTGCCAGCAGCTCCTCTAGCGGGATCTCCTACAATGAGCAGTTCTTC
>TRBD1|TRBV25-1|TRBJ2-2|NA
CASSGQGHGELFF
TGTGCCAGCAGCGGACAGGGGCACGGGGAGCTGTTTTTT
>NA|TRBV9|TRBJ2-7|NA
CASSVETGNYEQYF
TGTGCCAGCAGCGTAGAAACAGGGAACTACGAGCAGTACTTC
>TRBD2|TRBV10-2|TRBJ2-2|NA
CASTGTRNTGELFF
TGCGCCAGCACTGGGACTAGGAACACCGGGGAGCTGTTTTTT
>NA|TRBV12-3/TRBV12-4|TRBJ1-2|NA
CASSEDSNYGYTF
TGTGCCAGCAGTGAGGACAGCAACTATGGCTACACCTTC